The 28 T cell receptor beta chains below come from one sample, sequenced in a study of OX40 agonist ivuxolimab in advanced cancers. Libraries were prepared by immunoSEQ multiplex PCR; TCRdb keeps only in-frame clonotypes and omits some of them. The sample holds tens of thousands of clones, approximately 92% seen once. The specimen comprised CD4+ or CD8+ T cells sorted from blood, sampled in a trial of the OX40 agonist ivuxolimab. These receptors originate from an adult with an advanced solid tumor such as melanoma, head and neck, liver or kidney cancer.

This clone showed up just once. The chain joins TRBV6-1 to TRBJ1-2; 10 bases agree with TRBD1. This CDR3 spans 12 amino acids. CDR1 and CDR2 (germline): MNHNS, SASEGT. The J segment lost 12 bases and the V segment lost 7 bases, leaving 8 bases of the junction unmatched. The CDR3 loop reads CASTGTGAANTF. Written as DNA, the CDR3 is TGTGCCAGCACTGGGACAGGGGCCGCCAACACCTTC.

CDR3 in amino acids: CASSYQGADSPLHF. In nucleotides, the CDR3 is TGTGCCAGCAGTTATCAGGGGGCGGATTCACCCCTCCACTTT. The rearrangement joins TRBV2 to TRBJ1-6; 8 bases agree with TRBD1. Per germline, CDR1 SNHLY and CDR2 FYNNEI. After removal of 5 bases from V and 8 bases from J, the junction contained 5 bases not matched to a gene. CDR3 length: 14 residues.

This clone is a singleton in its sample. This sequence joins TRBV28 and TRBJ1-4, with 7 bases that match TRBD1. The J segment lost 7 bases and the V segment lost 3 bases, leaving 5 bases of the junction unmatched. This CDR3 has 14 residues. Germline values: CDR1 MDHEN, CDR2 SYDVKM. Here the CDR3 DNA reads TGTGCCAGCAGTTTCACAGGGGTGGGTGAAAAACTGTTTTTT. Translated, it gives CASSFTGVGEKLFF.

The chain employs TRBV18 and TRBJ2-2; D is ambiguous. There are 16 residues in the CDR3. V lost 5 bases and J 0 bases, leaving 13 bases between the germline ends. Germline CDR1 reads KGHSH; CDR2 reads LQKENI. The CDR3 loop is CASSITVIANTGELFF. The CDR3 DNA reads as TGTGCCAGCTCAATAACAGTGATCGCGAACACCGGGGAGCTGTTTTTT.

The DNA of the CDR3 is TGTGCCACCGAGAGCGGGGGGCCCCGTGTTGAGCAGTTCTTC. This encodes CATESGGPRVEQFF. The chain is built from TRBV19 and TRBJ2-1, with TRBD2 identical over 9 bases. Trimming cost V 10 bases and J 9 bases; bases outside gene matches: 13. This CDR3 comprises 14 residues. Germline V gene data show CDR1 as LNHDA and CDR2 as SQIVND (reference sequence).

The chain employs TRBV11-2 and TRBJ2-3; TRBD2 is a possible D gene (7 bases). The V end lost 5 bases, the J end lost 7 bases, and 19 bases lay between the germline ends. The CDR3 contains 15 residues. From germline, CDR1 is SGHAT and CDR2 FQNNGV. The CDR3 sequence is CASSPGSGGPYTQYF. The CDR3 region has the DNA TGTGCCAGCAGCCCCGGCTCGGGGGGCCCTTATACGCAGTATTTT.

This chain links TRBV9 with TRBJ2-1; 14 positions match TRBD2. Germline V gene lookup returns CDR1 SGDLS and CDR2 YYNGEE. The V gene end was trimmed by 4 bases and the J gene end by 3 bases; junction bases not matched to a gene: 6. The CDR3 is made up of 17 amino acids. The CDR3 DNA follows: TGTGCCAGCAGCCCGGGACTAGCGGGAGCTAGCTACAATGAGCAGTTCTTC. As protein: CASSPGLAGASYNEQFF.

The V gene is TRBV5-5, the J gene TRBJ2-1, with unresolved D. With 4 bases removed from V and 6 bases from J, the gap between germline ends came to 11 bases. This CDR3 has 13 residues. Germline values: CDR1 SGHKS, CDR2 YYEKEE (reference sequence). The CDR3 here is CASSLSIFNEQFF. The CDR3 coding sequence is TGTGCCAGCAGCCTTTCCATCTTCAATGAGCAGTTCTTC.

The chain couples TRBV5-4 to TRBJ2-1; 10 bases align to TRBD2. Per the germline V gene, CDR1 is SGHNT and CDR2 is YYREEE (reference sequence). After removal of 0 bases from V and 16 bases from J, the junction contained 16 bases not matched to a gene. This CDR3 comprises 16 residues. The CDR3 DNA reads as TGTGCCAGCAGCTTGGGGGGCGCTACCATAGCGGGAGGCCCCTTCTTC. It yields the protein CASSLGGATIAGGPFF.

The CDR3 loop is CASSLEGASYNSPLHF. The CDR3 DNA is TGTGCCAGCAGCTTAGAGGGAGCCTCCTATAATTCACCCCTCCACTTT. The chain uses TRBV7-2 and TRBJ1-6, with D hard to call. The CDR3 covers 16 residues. Germline V CDR1 and CDR2: SGHTA, FQGNSA. Trimming removed 1 base from V and 0 bases from J, with 7 bases in between. The whole variable domain, filled in from reference TRBV7-2 and TRBJ1-6, reads GAGVSQSPSNKVTEKGKDVELRCDPISGHTALYWYRQSLGQGLEFLIYFQGNSAPDKSGLPSDRFSAERTGGSVSTLTIQRTQQEDSAVYLCASSLEGASYNSPLHFGNGTRLTVT.

The chain uses TRBV7-9 and TRBJ2-5; D remains unclear. The CDR3 is made up of 12 amino acids. V lost 3 bases and J lost 0, with 2 bases in between. CDR1 is SEHNR and CDR2 is FQNEAQ in the germline V gene (reference sequence). CDR3 nucleotide sequence: TGTGCCAGCAGCTTCAACCAAGAGACCCAGTACTTC. Encoded protein: CASSFNQETQYF.

V is TRBV7-2 and J is TRBJ2-3, with D perhaps matching TRBD1 (6 bases). The CDR3 consists of 12 residues. Germline CDR1 SGHTA, CDR2 FQGNSA. With 5 bases removed from V and 11 bases from J, the gap between germline ends came to 14 bases. This chain's CDR3 is CASSPTRDKQYF. The DNA for the CDR3 is TGTGCCAGCAGCCCAACCCGGGACAAGCAGTATTTT. Together with reference TRBV7-2 and TRBJ2-3, the CDR3 gives the full variable domain: GAGVSQSPSNKVTEKGKDVELRCDPISGHTALYWYRQSLGQGLEFLIYFQGNSAPDKSGLPSDRFSAERTGGSVSTLTIQRTQQEDSAVYLCASSPTRDKQYFGPGTRLTVL.

V usage is TRBV4-1 and J usage is TRBJ2-2, with D maybe TRBD2 (7 bases). V lost 0 bases, J lost 4 bases, and 9 bases lay in between. Germline V gives CDR1 MGHRA, CDR2 YSYEKL. The CDR3 is made up of 15 amino acids. For the CDR3, the DNA is TGCGCCAGCAGCCAAGAACGGGGGGCCACCGGGGAGCTGTTTTTT. This translates into CASSQERGATGELFF.

This clone was detected only once. The chain joins TRBV27 to TRBJ1-5; D unresolved. The V gene's germline CDR1 is MNHEY and CDR2 SMNVEV (reference sequence). The CDR3 totals 14 residues. The germline V and J ends were trimmed by 0 bases and 6 bases, with 9 bases remaining between them. The CDR3 spells CASSLSGSAQPQHF. The CDR3 DNA follows: TGTGCCAGCAGTTTATCGGGGTCCGCTCAGCCCCAGCATTTT.

The V and J genes are TRBV7-9 and TRBJ2-7; a weak D match, TRBD1 (6 bases). CDR1 and CDR2 from the germline V gene are SEHNR and FQNEAQ (reference sequence). Trimming took off 5 bases at V and 4 bases at J, with 9 bases between the two ends. The CDR3 contains 12 residues. CDR3 bases: TGTGCCAGCAGCCCAGGGGATTACGAGCAGTACTTC. Protein: CASSPGDYEQYF.

This chain uses TRBV7-9 with TRBJ2-1, with TRBD2 matching 10 bases. CDR1 and CDR2 from the germline V gene are SEHNR and FQNEAQ (reference sequence). After removal of 1 base from V and 11 bases from J, the junction contained 8 bases not matched to a gene. This CDR3 is built from 15 residues. DNA of the CDR3: TGTGCCAGCAGCTTAGAGAGCGGGAGGGCTTTTCAGCAGTTCTTC. Protein product: CASSLESGRAFQQFF.

The chain employs TRBV29-1 and TRBJ1-5; tentatively, D is TRBD1 (5 bases). CDR3 length equals 12 residues. The V and J ends lost 8 bases and 1 base respectively, with 9 bases between them. The germline gives CDR1 SQVTM, CDR2 ANQGSEA. DNA of the CDR3: TGCAGCATTAGGGACAGCAATCAGCCCCAGCATTTT. Amino acids: CSIRDSNQPQHF.

This chain uses TRBV7-2 with TRBJ1-2, with no clear D. The CDR3 runs to 13 residues. CDR1 and CDR2 from the germline V gene are SGHTA and FQGNSA. Trimming left V 0 bases short and J 6 bases short, with 8 bases between. CDR3 nucleotides: TGTGCCAGCAGCTTAGCTCTGGACGATGGCTACACCTTC. Translated: CASSLALDDGYTF. The full variable domain, with the rest looked up from reference TRBV7-2 and TRBJ1-2, is GAGVSQSPSNKVTEKGKDVELRCDPISGHTALYWYRQSLGQGLEFLIYFQGNSAPDKSGLPSDRFSAERTGGSVSTLTIQRTQQEDSAVYLCASSLALDDGYTFGSGTRLTVV.

The chain carries TRBV5-1 and TRBJ1-1; D perhaps matches TRBD1 (5 bases). Germline-derived CDR1 and CDR2 are SGHRS and YFSETQ. The CDR3 is 14 residues long. V was clipped by 4 bases and J by 1 base, with 11 bases between them. The CDR3 sequence: CASSMGGTNTEAFF. The CDR3 DNA reads TGCGCCAGCAGCATGGGGGGAACGAACACTGAAGCTTTCTTT.

This chain connects TRBV4-1 to TRBJ1-6; weak D call: TRBD1 (6 bases). The V gene lost 1 base and the J gene lost 7 bases, with 11 bases spanning the gap. CDR3 size: 15 residues. Per the germline V gene, CDR1 is MGHRA and CDR2 is YSYEKL. CDR3: CASSQVPGENSPLHF. In DNA form, the CDR3 reads TGCGCCAGCAGCCAAGTGCCAGGGGAGAATTCACCCCTCCACTTT.

CDR3 loop: CACNGGGETQYF. Here the CDR3 DNA reads TGTGCCTGCAACGGGGGCGGAGAGACCCAGTACTTC. This chain links TRBV30 with TRBJ2-5; D tentatively reads TRBD1 or TRBD2 (6 bases each). CDR3 length equals 12 residues. Trimming cost V 6 bases and J 4 bases, with 12 bases left between them. CDR1 and CDR2 from the germline V gene are GTSNPN and SVGIG (reference sequence).

A word on this clone: Mismatch with germline at one junction end may stem from a read error. This sample includes further DNA sequences coding for the same CDR3. This CDR3 is CASSRDARMNTEAFF. CDR3 nucleotide sequence: TGTGCCAGTAGTAGGGACGCCCGGATGAACACTGAAGCTTTCTTC. The chain is built from TRBV19 and TRBJ1-1, with a weak D call TRBD1 (5 bases). CDR3 length equals 15 residues. Germline-derived CDR1 and CDR2 are LNHDA and SQIVND (reference sequence).

V gene TRBV9 combines with J gene TRBJ1-2; the D is unclear. V lost 0 bases and J lost 1, with 10 bases in between. The CDR3 is made up of 15 amino acids. Per the germline V gene, CDR1 is SGDLS and CDR2 is YYNGEE. This CDR3 reads CASSVDPSVNYGYTF. In DNA form, the CDR3 reads TGTGCCAGCAGCGTAGACCCGAGCGTTAACTATGGCTACACCTTC.

The CDR3 sequence is CASSTTTGRLYEQYF. CDR3 nucleotides: TGTGCCAGTAGTACGACGACAGGTCGTCTCTACGAGCAGTACTTC. The chain is built from TRBV19 and TRBJ2-7, with TRBD1 as a possible D gene (6 bases). Trimming cost V 4 bases and J 3 bases, with 16 bases left between them. Germline assignment: CDR1 LNHDA and CDR2 SQIVND (reference sequence). CDR3 length: 15 amino acids. Supplemented by reference TRBV19 and TRBJ2-7, the full variable domain reads DGGITQSPKYLFRKEGQNVTLSCEQNLNHDAMYWYRQDPGQGLRLIYYSQIVNDFQKGDIAEGYSVSREKKESFPLTVTSAQKNPTAFYLCASSTTTGRLYEQYFGPGTRLTVT.

The V call is TRBV9, the J call TRBJ1-3, with D possibly being TRBD1 (6 bases). The V end was cut by 3 bases, the J end by 0 bases, with 10 bases between. The CDR3 contains 15 residues. Germline loops: CDR1 SGDLS, CDR2 YYNGEE. The CDR3 region is CASSETGHSGNTIYF. The CDR3 DNA sequence: TGTGCCAGCAGCGAGACAGGCCACTCTGGAAACACCATATATTTT.

The chain combines TRBV4-3 with TRBJ2-3; D possibly corresponds to TRBD2 (6 bases). This CDR3 spans 14 amino acids. The germline V gene has CDR1 LGHNA and CDR2 YSLEER. The ends were cut back, 3 bases at V and 4 bases at J, with 11 bases in the middle. CDR3 in amino acids: CASSQTSLADTQYF. The DNA of the CDR3 is TGCGCCAGCAGCCAGACTAGTTTAGCAGATACGCAGTATTTT.

The chain joins TRBV28 to TRBJ1-2; 7 bases are a match to TRBD1. The V gene's germline CDR1 is MDHEN and CDR2 SYDVKM. Unmatched junction bases numbered 10, after V lost 4 bases and J lost 5 bases. The CDR3 has 15 residues. CDR3 sequence: CASSSSGQAPYGYTF. The CDR3 DNA sequence: TGTGCCAGCAGTTCGTCCGGACAGGCACCATATGGCTACACCTTC.

The V call is TRBV19, the J call TRBJ2-1, with TRBD1 as a possible D gene (6 bases). The CDR3 is 14 residues long. The germline V gene has CDR1 LNHDA and CDR2 SQIVND (reference sequence). V gave up 2 bases and J gave up 5 bases, with 10 bases separating them. DNA of the CDR3: TGTGCCAGTAGTATAAGCAGGGACAACAATGAGCAGTTCTTC. Protein: CASSISRDNNEQFF.